A single sample gave rise to the 8 T cell receptor beta chains below, sequenced in a study of blood T cells in healthy people across ages. Using a J-beta primer mix together with a sample-barcoded 5' primer, a second PCR was run for about 6 to 12 cycles. MiXCR was run by TCRdb on the 5' RACE reads, yielding one entry per CDR3 protein. The sample has about 1,400,000 distinct CDR3 sequences; approximately 59% are singletons. The specimen was blood. The receptors originated from a man aged 18 to 29 in good health.

This chain links TRBV19 with TRBJ1-5; unclear D gene. Germline V lookup: CDR1 LNHDA, CDR2 SQIVND (reference sequence). The V and J ends lost 3 bases and 3 bases respectively, with 9 bases between them. This CDR3 comprises 14 residues. CDR3 DNA sequence: TGTGCCAGTAGTATGGTGCAGTTCAATCAGCCCCAGCATTTT. It encodes CASSMVQFNQPQHF. The entire variable domain, with the rest obtained from reference TRBV19 and TRBJ1-5, is as follows: DGGITQSPKYLFRKEGQNVTLSCEQNLNHDAMYWYRQDPGQGLRLIYYSQIVNDFQKGDIAEGYSVSREKKESFPLTVTSAQKNPTAFYLCASSMVQFNQPQHFGDGTRLSIL.

Concerning this clonotype: The junction differs from germline at one of its ends, possibly a read error. V is TRBV4-3 and J is TRBJ2-3; D perhaps matches TRBD1 (6 bases). Germline CDR1 reads LGHNA; CDR2 reads YSLEER. There are 16 residues in the CDR3. CDR3 sequence: CASSATGTPRTGTQYF. Here the CDR3 DNA reads TGCGCCAGCAGCGCCACAGGGACCCCTAGAACAGGTACGCAGTATTTT.

J is TRBJ2-4 and V is TRBV27, with a tentative D call TRBD2 (5 bases). The J call may be faulty, since TRBJ2-7 better matches the DNA end. The CDR3 extends over 15 amino acids. Germline CDR1 and CDR2: MNHEY and SMNVEV (reference sequence). The chain's CDR3 is CASSPVGDGWYEQYF. As DNA, the CDR3 is TGTGCCAGCAGCCCTGTCGGGGATGGGTGGTACGAGCAGTACTTC.

This chain uses TRBV6-6 with TRBJ2-1, with TRBD1 as a possible D gene (6 bases). The V end lost 4 bases, the J end lost 0 bases, and 16 bases lay between the germline ends. The CDR3 has 17 residues. Germline V CDR1 and CDR2: MNHNY, SVGAGI (reference sequence). The DNA for the CDR3 is TGTGCCAGCAGTTGGCCTCAGACAGGATACTCCTACAATGAGCAGTTCTTC. Amino acids: CASSWPQTGYSYNEQFF.

This clonotype was counted only a few times. The V and J genes are TRBV29-1 and TRBJ2-4; 7 bases fit TRBD1. The end of the DNA is better explained by TRBJ2-7, so the J call may be wrong. The CDR3 is 13 residues long. Germline V lookup: CDR1 SQVTM, CDR2 ANQGSEA. Here the CDR3 DNA reads TGCAGCGTCCAGCGACAGGGTTTCCACGAGCAGTACTTC. Translating it yields CSVQRQGFHEQYF.

The chain has TRBV4-1 and TRBJ1-2; D gene ambiguous. Germline values: CDR1 MGHRA, CDR2 YSYEKL. The CDR3 is 11 residues long. The ends were cut back, 6 bases at V and 6 bases at J, with 8 bases in the middle. The CDR3 DNA reads as TGCGCCAGCAGATCCCTCGATGGCTACACCTTC. It encodes CASRSLDGYTF.

The V gene is TRBV18, the J gene TRBJ1-4; D perhaps matches TRBD1 (6 bases). The CDR3 is made up of 18 amino acids. Germline loops: CDR1 KGHSH, CDR2 LQKENI. V was shortened by 2 bases and J by 5 bases, with 21 bases between the two germline ends. The CDR3 loop reads CASSPGLQGLRSNEKLFF. The CDR3 DNA is TGTGCCAGCTCACCAGGATTGCAGGGGCTAAGGTCAAATGAAAAACTGTTTTTT.

This clonotype has more than one count but fewer than ten. The rearrangement joins TRBV20-1 to TRBJ2-5; D remains unclear. Judging by the DNA end, TRBJ2-7 fits better; the J call may be wrong. Looked up from germline, CDR1 is DFQATT and CDR2 is SNEGSKA (reference sequence). The CDR3 totals 10 residues. CDR3: CSARVFEQYF. Here the CDR3 DNA reads TGCAGTGCTAGAGTTTTCGAGCAGTACTTC.